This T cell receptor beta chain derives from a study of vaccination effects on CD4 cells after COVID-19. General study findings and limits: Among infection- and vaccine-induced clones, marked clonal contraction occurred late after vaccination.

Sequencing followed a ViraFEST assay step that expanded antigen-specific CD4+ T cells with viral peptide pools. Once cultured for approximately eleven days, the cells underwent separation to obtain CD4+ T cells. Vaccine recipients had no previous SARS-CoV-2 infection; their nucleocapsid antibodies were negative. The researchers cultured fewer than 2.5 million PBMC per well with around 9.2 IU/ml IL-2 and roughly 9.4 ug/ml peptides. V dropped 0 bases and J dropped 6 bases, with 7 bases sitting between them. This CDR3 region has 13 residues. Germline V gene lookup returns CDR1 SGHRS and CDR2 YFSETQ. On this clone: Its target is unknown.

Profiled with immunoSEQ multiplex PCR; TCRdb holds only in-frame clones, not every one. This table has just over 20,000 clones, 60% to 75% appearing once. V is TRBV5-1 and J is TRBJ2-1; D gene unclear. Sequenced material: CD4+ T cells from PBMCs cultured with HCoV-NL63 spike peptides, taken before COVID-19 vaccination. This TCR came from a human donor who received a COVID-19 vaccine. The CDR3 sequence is CASSLGPGNEQFF. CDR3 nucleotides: TGCGCCAGCAGCTTGGGGCCCGGCAATGAGCAGTTCTTC.